The rows below give T cell receptor beta chains drawn from one sample of a study of cytomegalovirus exposure and HLA in healthy donors. Assay used: immunoSEQ multiplex PCR; TCRdb lists only in-frame clones, some missing. Of over 150,000 clones listed, roughly four fifths are singletons. The sequenced sample consisted of PBMCs. These receptor sequences come from a girl under 18 in good health and CMV-seropositive. CDR3s include the opening cysteine and the closing phenylalanine or tryptophan. D genes are given only for firm matches. Clone size appears in some rows only: once, few, many, or a class for an expanded clone.

>TRBJ1-2|TRBV4-2|NA|TRBD1
TGTGCCAGCAGCCAAGTTGTTTCGGACAGGGGGCTTTTCTGGCTTGGCTACACCTTC
CASSQVVSDRGLFWLGYTF
>TRBJ2-7|TRBV5-4|NA|NA
TGTGCCAGCAGCTTGGGATCCGGGGGTTCCGTCTACGAGCAGTACTTC
CASSLGSGGSVYEQYF
>TRBJ2-4|TRBV7-2|NA|NA
TGTGCCAGCAGTCCAAGGGGTTACATTCAGTACTTC
CASSPRGYIQYF
>TRBJ2-5|TRBV2|few|TRBD2
TGTGCCAGCAGTGAAAGGGCTAGCGGGTACCAAGAGACCCAGTACTTC
CASSERASGYQETQYF
>TRBJ2-7|TRBV29-1|NA|TRBD1
TGCAGCGTGATGGTGGGACAGCCATACGAGCAGTACTTC
CSVMVGQPYEQYF
>TRBJ1-2|TRBV11-2|NA|NA
TGTGCCAGCAGCCCGGACAGCCTCCCGAGGGGCTACACCTTC
CASSPDSLPRGYTF
>TRBJ1-1|TRBV6-5|NA|NA
TGTGCCAGCAGGGCCCCAGGCGACACTGAAGCTTTCTTT
CASRAPGDTEAFF
>TRBJ1-2|TRBV5-1|NA|NA
TGCGCCAGCAGTATAGACTCACCCGCCTATGGCTACACCTTC
CASSIDSPAYGYTF
>TRBJ2-3|TRBV7-6|NA|TRBD1
TGTGCCAGCAGCCAGACAGGGGCGGGAGATACGCAGTATTTT
CASSQTGAGDTQYF
>TRBJ2-1|TRBV2|NA|TRBD1
TGTGCCAGCCCTTCCTCAACCGGGACAGGGACCTACAATGAGCAGTTCTTC
CASPSSTGTGTYNEQFF
>TRBJ1-1|TRBV10-2|NA|TRBD1
TGCGCCAGCAGGGGGGCACAGGGGGCGGCTAAAGCTTTCTTT
CASRGAQGAAKAFF
>TRBJ2-1|TRBV6-5|NA|NA
TGTGCCAGCAGTGTCTGGAGCTCCTACAATGAGCAGTTCTTC
CASSVWSSYNEQFF
>TRBJ1-2|TRBV19|NA|NA
TGTGCCAGTAGTGTGCCCCCAGGACAGAGAGAGTCTTTTTATGGCTACACCTTC
CASSVPPGQRESFYGYTF
>TRBJ1-6|TRBV6-1|NA|TRBD1
TGTGCCAGCAGTGGGGGGACAGGGTCGTATCATTCACCCCTCCACTTT
CASSGGTGSYHSPLHF
>TRBJ1-1|TRBV19|NA|NA
TGTGCCAGTAGTGACAGGAGCAAGAACACTGAAGCTTTCTTT
CASSDRSKNTEAFF
>TRBJ2-5|TRBV29-1|NA|TRBD1
TGCAGCGTTGTCGAGGCCAGGGGGCGGGGGACCCAGTACTTC
CSVVEARGRGTQYF
>TRBJ1-1|TRBV14|NA|TRBD1
TGTGCCAGCAGCCACCTCAGGACAGGGAGGGACACTGAAGCTTTCTTT
CASSHLRTGRDTEAFF
>TRBJ1-2|TRBV10-2|NA|NA
TGCGCCAGCAGTGAGGTCAGGGAGGGTGGCTACACCTTC
CASSEVREGGYTF